This TCR beta chain was found in a study of T cell responses to AZD1222 COVID-19 vaccine. This clone was seen a single time. The CDR3 is made up of 14 amino acids. V lost 3 bases, J lost 5 bases, and 11 bases lay in between. Germline V gene data show CDR1 as SEHNR and CDR2 as FQNEAQ (reference sequence). TCRdb's table, derived via immunoSEQ multiplex PCR, lists solely in-frame clones and lacks some. The data show some 160,000 clones, with roughly 89% seen just once and around 1.7% held by the top ten. This specimen consisted of peripheral blood, obtained on day 0 of AZD1222 vaccination. This chain uses TRBV7-9 with TRBJ2-1, with D tentatively TRBD1 (6 bases). This receptor was taken from an adult in good health. The CDR3 coding sequence is TGTGCCAGCAGCTTCTTCGGGGACAACAATGAGCAGTTCTTC. Its protein product is CASSFFGDNNEQFF.